Following are 9 T cell receptor beta chains from one sample sequenced in a study of T cell changes during pregnancy in multiple sclerosis. Here immunoSEQ multiplex PCR was the method, and the copy in TCRdb shows in-frame clones only, minus some. The table records approximately 34,000 clones, roughly 88% of them present only once. The specimen was CD8+ T cells from peripheral blood mononuclear cells, collected after pregnancy. These receptors were taken from a female donor with multiple sclerosis, enrolled in a pregnancy study.

The chain has TRBV4-3 and TRBJ2-5, with 8 bases that match TRBD2. The CDR3 totals 16 residues. CDR1 LGHNA and CDR2 YSLEER come from the germline V gene. Trimming removed 1 base from V and 5 bases from J; junction bases left unmatched: 9. CDR3 protein: CASSQGVGSGAETQYF. The CDR3 DNA reads TGCGCCAGCAGCCAAGGGGTTGGTAGCGGGGCCGAGACCCAGTACTTC.

This rearrangement joins TRBV29-1 to TRBJ1-2, with D perhaps TRBD1 (6 bases). The CDR3 contains 12 residues. Trimming shortened V by 4 bases and J by 2 bases, and 8 bases separated the two germline ends. Germline V gene lookup returns CDR1 SQVTM and CDR2 ANQGSEA. The chain's CDR3 is CSVGTVNYGYTF. CDR3 nucleotides: TGCAGCGTTGGGACAGTAAACTATGGCTACACCTTC.

The chain has TRBV10-1 and TRBJ2-3; 9 positions agree with TRBD1. V trimming: 3 bases; J trimming: 4 bases; junction bases outside the gene matches: 2. Germline V CDR1 and CDR2: WNHNN, SYGVQD (reference sequence). CDR3 size: 14 residues. CDR3 nucleotide sequence: TGCGCCAGCAGTGAAACAGGGGGCCCAGATACGCAGTATTTT. Translating it yields CASSETGGPDTQYF.

This clone was picked up a small number of times. This chain links TRBV18 with TRBJ2-1, with D tentatively TRBD1 (6 bases). The germline V gene encodes CDR1 KGHSH and CDR2 LQKENI. CDR3 length: 16 amino acids. The V gene lost 4 bases and the J gene lost 4 bases, with 17 bases spanning the gap. In DNA, the CDR3 is TGTGCCAGCTCACTTCGGGAACAAGGGGGTTACAATGAGCAGTTCTTC. Translated, it gives CASSLREQGGYNEQFF. Using reference TRBV18 and TRBJ2-1 for the parts outside the CDR3, the full variable domain is NAGVMQNPRHLVRRRGQEARLRCSPMKGHSHVYWYRQLPEEGLKFMVYLQKENIIDESGMPKERFSAEFPKEGPSILRIQQVVRGDSAAYFCASSLREQGGYNEQFFGPGTRLTVL.

The rearrangement joins TRBV19 to TRBJ1-1; no clear D gene. V was cut by 8 bases and J by 3 bases, with 16 bases left in between. CDR1 is LNHDA, CDR2 SQIVND, per germline (reference sequence). The CDR3 consists of 14 residues. The CDR3 reads CASDGLGSHTEAFF. As DNA, the CDR3 is TGTGCCAGTGATGGATTGGGCAGCCACACTGAAGCTTTCTTT.

The V and J genes are TRBV13 and TRBJ1-2; 9 bases match TRBD1. This CDR3 region has 16 residues. V trimming: 7 bases; J trimming: 2 bases; junction bases outside the gene matches: 11. Germline values: CDR1 PRHDT, CDR2 FYEKMQ (reference sequence). CDR3 sequence (DNA): TGTGCCAGCACCCTCATGGACAGGGGATCCAACTATGGCTACACCTTC. This encodes CASTLMDRGSNYGYTF.

The chain joins TRBV2 to TRBJ1-5; maybe TRBD1 (6 bases). Germline V lookup: CDR1 SNHLY, CDR2 FYNNEI. This CDR3 is 15 amino acids long. Trimming cost V 6 bases and J 0 bases, with 12 bases left between them. In DNA, the CDR3 is TGTGCCAGCAGGGGGGCTATGTATAGCAATCAGCCCCAGCATTTT. Translated: CASRGAMYSNQPQHF.

Here the CDR3 reads CASRGDTNEQYF. Written as DNA, the CDR3 is TGTGCCAGCAGAGGGGACACCAACGAGCAGTACTTC. J is TRBJ2-7 and V is TRBV6-1, with TRBD1 as a possible D gene (6 bases). This CDR3 is 12 amino acids long. Germline V gene lookup returns CDR1 MNHNS and CDR2 SASEGT. With 6 bases removed from V and 5 bases from J, the gap between germline ends came to 11 bases.

The V call is TRBV27, the J call TRBJ2-3; TRBD1 agrees at 8 bases. The ends lost 5 bases at V and 2 bases at J; junction bases unmatched: 9. The germline gives CDR1 MNHEY, CDR2 SMNVEV (reference sequence). The CDR3 covers 16 residues. CDR3 nucleotide sequence: TGTGCCAGCAGTCCCGGGACAGGAAGCGACACAGATACGCAGTATTTT. This sequence encodes CASSPGTGSDTDTQYF.